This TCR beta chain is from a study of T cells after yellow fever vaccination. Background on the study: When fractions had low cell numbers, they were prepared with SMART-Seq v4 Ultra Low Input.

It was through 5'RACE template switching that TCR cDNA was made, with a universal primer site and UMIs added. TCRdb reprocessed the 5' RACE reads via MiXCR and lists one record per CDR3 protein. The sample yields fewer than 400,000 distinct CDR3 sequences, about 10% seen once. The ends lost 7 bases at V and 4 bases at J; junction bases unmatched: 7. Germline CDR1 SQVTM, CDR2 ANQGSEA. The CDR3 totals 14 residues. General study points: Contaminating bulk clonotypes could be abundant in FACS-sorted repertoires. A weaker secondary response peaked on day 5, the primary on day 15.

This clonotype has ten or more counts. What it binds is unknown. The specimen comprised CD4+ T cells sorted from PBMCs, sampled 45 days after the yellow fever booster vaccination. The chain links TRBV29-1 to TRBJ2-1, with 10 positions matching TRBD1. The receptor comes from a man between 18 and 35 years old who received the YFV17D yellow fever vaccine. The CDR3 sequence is CSGEDRGRYNEQFF. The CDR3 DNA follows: TGCAGCGGGGAAGACAGGGGGCGATACAATGAGCAGTTCTTC.